The rows below give T cell receptor beta chains drawn from one sample of a study of OX40 agonist ivuxolimab in advanced cancers. Some clones are missing from TCRdb's copy, which holds only in-frame ones; the method was immunoSEQ multiplex PCR. This table has just over 80,000 clones, around 86% appearing once. This sample comprised CD4+ or CD8+ T cells sorted from blood, obtained in a trial of the OX40 agonist ivuxolimab. Receptors were obtained from an adult with an advanced solid tumor such as melanoma, head and neck, liver or kidney cancer. Both conserved end residues are part of each CDR3. A D gene is named only where the DNA matches it firmly. Part of the rows lack a size; the others show once, few, many or a class for expanded clones.

TRBJ1-6	.	.	TRBV7-9	TGTGCCAGCAGCTTATGGGGGGCCGGGGGGTTTTCACCCCTCCACTTT	CASSLWGAGGFSPLHF
TRBJ2-4	.	.	TRBV30	TGTGCCTGGGGACAGCAGAAAAACATTCAGTACTTC	CAWGQQKNIQYF
TRBJ1-1	.	.	TRBV7-2	TGTGCCAGCAGCTTACCCGGGGGACGGGGGGCTTTCTTT	CASSLPGGRGAFF
TRBJ1-6	.	.	TRBV19	TGTGCCAGTAACCGCGCCTTGGATGTGACAACCTATAATTCACCCCTCCACTTT	CASNRALDVTTYNSPLHF
TRBJ1-6	TRBD1	.	TRBV7-2	TGTGCCAGCAGCTTACGATTTTCCGGGACAGGGAGTAGTTCACCCCTCCACTTT	CASSLRFSGTGSSSPLHF
TRBJ2-1	TRBD2	.	TRBV5-4	TGTGCCAGCAGCGTAGGGACTAGCGGGAGATCCTACAATGAGCAGTTCTTC	CASSVGTSGRSYNEQFF
TRBJ2-5	.	.	TRBV19	TGTGCCAGTAGGCAGGGGAGGGAAGAGACCCAGTACTTC	CASRQGREETQYF
TRBJ1-2	.	few	TRBV6-6	TGTGCCAGCAGTTACTCGGGCGGAATGGATGGCTACACCTTC	CASSYSGGMDGYTF
TRBJ2-5	.	.	TRBV5-1	TGCGCCAGCAGCTTGGGTGGGGGCGAGACCCAGTACTTC	CASSLGGGETQYF
TRBJ1-1	.	.	TRBV5-1	TGCGCCAGCAGCTTGGCCAAAGTAGGGGCGGGCACTGAAGCTTTCTTT	CASSLAKVGAGTEAFF
TRBJ1-2	.	.	TRBV9	TGTGCCAGCAGCGTGACCGGCTATGGCTACACCTTC	CASSVTGYGYTF
TRBJ1-2	.	.	TRBV6-6	TGTGCCAGCAGTGCCGGGACCGCGGGGAACTATGGCTACACCTTC	CASSAGTAGNYGYTF
TRBJ1-2	.	.	TRBV4-1	TGCGCCAGCAGCCTCGTGGACAAGGAGGGCTACACCTTC	CASSLVDKEGYTF
TRBJ2-3	.	few	TRBV30	TGTGCCTGGAGTCCCCCCCTTGGGGGAGAAAGCACAGATACGCAGTATTTT	CAWSPPLGGESTDTQYF
TRBJ2-7	.	.	TRBV5-1	TGCGCCAGCAGGAGGGATTCATCCTACGAGCAGTACTTC	CASRRDSSYEQYF
TRBJ2-1	.	.	TRBV2	TGTGCCAGCAGTGTGGGGGACCCTTTTAATGAGCAGTTCTTC	CASSVGDPFNEQFF
TRBJ2-1	.	.	TRBV5-4	TGTGCCAGCAGCTCCTTTTTGGGCAATGAGCAGTTCTTC	CASSSFLGNEQFF
TRBJ2-3	TRBD1	.	TRBV27	TGTGCCAGCCGCAGGACAGGCGCAGATACGCAGTATTTT	CASRRTGADTQYF
TRBJ2-5	TRBD1	once	TRBV7-9	TGTGCCAGCAGCTGGGACAGGGTGGAGACCCAGTACTTC	CASSWDRVETQYF
TRBJ1-2	.	few	TRBV18	TGTGCCAGCTCACCTGCGACCTATGGCTACACCTTC	CASSPATYGYTF
TRBJ1-2	.	.	TRBV11-2	TGTGCCAGCAGCTTAGGATTCTGGGGTAACTATGGCTACACCTTC	CASSLGFWGNYGYTF
TRBJ1-3	TRBD1	once	TRBV6-5	TGTGCCAGCAGCCTCGACAGGGTCCCCGGAAACACCATATATTTT	CASSLDRVPGNTIYF
TRBJ2-7	.	.	TRBV19	TGTGCCAGTAACGATCCAGCGTACTACGAGCAGTACTTC	CASNDPAYYEQYF
TRBJ1-2	.	.	TRBV7-2	TGTGCCAGCAGCTTAGACAGGGTGGAGGCCGGCACCTTC	CASSLDRVEAGTF
TRBJ2-1	.	.	TRBV5-1	TGCGCCAGCAGCTTGGACGGACAGTACAATGAGCAGTTCTTC	CASSLDGQYNEQFF
TRBJ1-1	.	.	TRBV6-6	TGTGCCAGCAGTTACCCTCAGCAGAACACTGAAGCTTTCTTT	CASSYPQQNTEAFF
TRBJ1-1	.	.	TRBV5-5	TGTGCCAGCAGCTTGGGCCCCCGAGTGGAGAACACTGAAGCTTTCTTT	CASSLGPRVENTEAFF
TRBJ1-3	.	few	TRBV19	TGTGCCAGTAGGCGCTCCAGGGGAAACTCTGGAAACACCATATATTTT	CASRRSRGNSGNTIYF
TRBJ2-5	TRBD1	.	TRBV6-5	TGTGCCAGCAGTTACTCGACAGGGGGCATCTTCGAGACCCAGTACTTC	CASSYSTGGIFETQYF
TRBJ1-4	.	once	TRBV5-4	TGTGCCAGCAGCTTGGGGAGGGGGGCCACAACTAATGAAAAACTGTTTTTT	CASSLGRGATTNEKLFF
TRBJ1-2	.	.	TRBV5-1	TGCGCCAGCAGCTTCTCGGAGCATAGTGGCTACACCTTC	CASSFSEHSGYTF
TRBJ2-4	.	.	TRBV12-1	TGTGCCAGCAGCCTTTATATTGGCTTCAAAAACATTCAGTACTTC	CASSLYIGFKNIQYF
TRBJ2-3	TRBD2	.	TRBV5-1	TGCGCCAGCAGCCAGGGACTAGCGGGAGTAGATACGCAGTATTTT	CASSQGLAGVDTQYF
TRBJ2-2	.	.	TRBV7-3	TGTGCCAGCAGCTTAGTAGTAGTGAACACCGGGGAGCTGTTTTTT	CASSLVVVNTGELFF
TRBJ2-2	TRBD2	.	TRBV7-2	TGTGCCAGCAGCTTCTTAGCGGGAGCGGGCGGGGAGCTGTTTTTT	CASSFLAGAGGELFF
TRBJ2-1	.	.	TRBV27	TGTGCCAGCAGTTCTCACAGGGGGGGTTCCTACAATGAGCAGTTCTTC	CASSSHRGGSYNEQFF
TRBJ1-1	TRBD1	.	TRBV7-3	TGTGCCAGCAGCTTAATCCCCGGGACAGGGGGTGAAGCTTTCTTT	CASSLIPGTGGEAFF
TRBJ1-6	.	.	TRBV28	TGTGCCAGCAGGGTTTGGAGCTCCTATAATTCACCCCTCCACTTT	CASRVWSSYNSPLHF
TRBJ1-1	TRBD1	few	TRBV18	TGTGCCAGCTCACCACCGGGCAGGGGGCAAGGGACTGAAGCTTTCTTT	CASSPPGRGQGTEAFF
TRBJ1-2	.	.	TRBV6-1	TGTGCCAGCAGTGAAATGGGAGCCCGGGGGCGCGATAGCTATGGCTACACCTTC	CASSEMGARGRDSYGYTF
TRBJ1-5	.	.	TRBV21-1	TGTGCCAGCAGCAAAAGGGGGGCGGGCAATCAGCCCCAGCATTTT	CASSKRGAGNQPQHF